Below, 20 T cell receptor beta chains from the same sample are listed, as sequenced in a study of T-cell reconstitution after alpha-beta-depleted transplantation in children. Using unique molecular identifiers, the investigators prepared the TCRbeta library. TCRdb ran MiXCR on the PCR reads and lists one entry per CDR3 protein. The sample has 400,000 to 500,000 distinct CDR3 sequences; 9.5% to 13% are singletons. Sample: PBMCs from the stem cell graft donor, taken from the stem cell graft. The receptors derive from a human donor who donated a stem cell graft to a child with acute myeloid leukemia.

This chain links TRBV4-3 with TRBJ2-4; 7 positions match TRBD1. Germline-derived CDR1 and CDR2 are LGHNA and YSLEER. Losses at the gene ends were 1 base for V and 9 bases for J; bases not matched to a gene: 6. This CDR3 comprises 14 residues. Here the CDR3 DNA reads TGCGCCAGCAGCCAAGGACAGGGCGACGGCATTCAGTACTTC. This gives the protein CASSQGQGDGIQYF.

The chain couples TRBV18 to TRBJ2-2, with D possibly matching TRBD2 (7 bases). Trimming took 3 bases from V and 4 from J, leaving 12 bases between them. Per the germline V gene, CDR1 is KGHSH and CDR2 is LQKENI. This CDR3 contains 15 residues. Here the CDR3 reads CASSPAGAGTGELFF. CDR3 nucleotide sequence: TGTGCCAGCTCACCGGCGGGGGCTGGCACCGGGGAGCTGTTTTTT.

The chain joins TRBV4-2 to TRBJ2-1; D not resolved. Germline V lookup: CDR1 LGHNA, CDR2 YNFKEQ. With 1 base removed from V and 7 bases from J, the gap between germline ends came to 11 bases. CDR3 length: 14 residues. CDR3 DNA: TGTGCCAGCAGCCAAGTTGGGCCAGGTAATGAGCAGTTCTTC. Amino acids: CASSQVGPGNEQFF.

This clonotype has at least ten counts. The chain joins TRBV7-2 to TRBJ1-6; D gene uncertain. V gave up 1 base and J gave up 9 bases, with 4 bases separating them. The CDR3 is made up of 12 amino acids. CDR1 and CDR2 from the germline V gene are SGHTA and FQGNSA. The CDR3 bases are TGTGCCAGCAGCTTAGACCGTTCACCCCTCCACTTT. Residues: CASSLDRSPLHF.

This clonotype came up a few times. The chain uses TRBV5-6 and TRBJ2-7; D uncertain. The CDR3 totals 12 residues. CDR1 and CDR2 from the germline V gene are SGHDT and YYEEEE. Trimming removed 0 bases from V and 7 bases from J, with 8 bases in between. Here the CDR3 DNA reads TGTGCCAGCAGCTTGGTTCTCGGGGAGCAGTACTTC. This encodes CASSLVLGEQYF.

V and J are TRBV25-1 and TRBJ2-7; 12 bases agree with TRBD1. The CDR3 runs to 15 residues. From germline, CDR1 is MGHDK and CDR2 SYGVNS. J lost 6 bases, V lost 4 bases, and 7 bases had no gene match. The CDR3 DNA reads TGTGCCAGCAGTGTGCCGGGACAGGGGGCTCGCGAGCAGTACTTC. Translating gives CASSVPGQGAREQYF.

This clonotype was counted between two and nine times. This chain joins TRBV6-1 and TRBJ2-4; 7 positions agree with TRBD1. J lost 0 bases, V lost 4 bases, and 6 bases had no gene match. From germline, CDR1 is MNHNS and CDR2 SASEGT. The CDR3 is made up of 16 amino acids. The CDR3 nucleotides are TGTGCCAGCAGTGGAGGGACAGAACTAGCCAAAAACATTCAGTACTTC. This encodes CASSGGTELAKNIQYF.

This sequence joins TRBV20-1 and TRBJ2-3; D call uncertain. The CDR3 has 14 residues. The V end was cut by 3 bases, the J end by 3 bases, with 13 bases between. CDR1 is DFQATT and CDR2 is SNEGSKA in the germline V gene (reference sequence). The CDR3 nucleotides read TGCAGTGCTAGGGGTTGGATGGAAACAGATACGCAGTATTTT. Translating it yields CSARGWMETDTQYF.

The chain carries TRBV5-4 and TRBJ2-3, with D tentatively TRBD1 or TRBD2 (5 bases each). The CDR3 totals 14 residues. The V and J ends lost 4 bases and 2 bases respectively, with 11 bases between them. CDR1 and CDR2 (germline): SGHNT, YYREEE (reference sequence). The CDR3: CASSPTGTTDTQYF. CDR3 nucleotide sequence: TGTGCCAGCAGCCCGACGGGGACCACAGATACGCAGTATTTT.

This clonotype has a count of ten or more. The chain combines TRBV27 with TRBJ1-5; D possibly corresponds to TRBD1 (5 bases). This CDR3 is built from 13 residues. V lost 4 bases and J 5 bases, leaving 9 bases between the germline ends. Germline CDR1 reads MNHEY; CDR2 reads SMNVEV (reference sequence). In DNA, the CDR3 is TGTGCCAGCAGTTCCGGGGCATATCAGCCCCAGCATTTT. Encoded protein: CASSSGAYQPQHF.

The chain links TRBV2 to TRBJ1-5; TRBD1 might be the D (6 bases). Germline V gene data show CDR1 as SNHLY and CDR2 as FYNNEI. The CDR3 length is 14 residues. Trimming cost V 2 bases and J 7 bases, with 12 bases left between them. DNA of the CDR3: TGTGCCAGCAGTGAACTGCAGGGGCGCCAGCCCCAGCATTTT. This encodes CASSELQGRQPQHF.

The sample holds a few counts of this clonotype. V is TRBV5-6 and J is TRBJ1-5; D is unresolved. The CDR3 contains 16 residues. CDR1 SGHDT and CDR2 YYEEEE come from the germline V gene. Trimming removed 0 bases from V and 2 bases from J, with 12 bases in between. The CDR3, as DNA: TGTGCCAGCAGCTTGGCGGAGGGTTGGGGCAATCAGCCCCAGCATTTT. As protein: CASSLAEGWGNQPQHF.

V is TRBV6-2 or TRBV6-3 and J is TRBJ1-2, with D tentatively TRBD1 (6 bases). Germline V lookup: CDR1 MNHEY, CDR2 SVGEGT. V was shortened by 4 bases and J by 5 bases, with 20 bases between the two germline ends. This CDR3 contains 16 residues. CDR3 bases: TGTGCCAGCAGTTGGTGGGAGTGGACAGAAATATATGGCTACACCTTC. Translation gives CASSWWEWTEIYGYTF.

This clonotype was found a few times. The genes are TRBV20-1 and TRBJ2-1; 7 bases map to TRBD2. With V trimmed by 3 bases and J by 0 bases, 5 bases remained unmatched. Germline V gene lookup returns CDR1 DFQATT and CDR2 SNEGSKA (reference sequence). The CDR3 has 15 amino acids. The chain's CDR3 is CSASRLADSYNEQFF. The DNA of the CDR3 is TGCAGTGCTAGTAGGCTAGCGGACTCCTACAATGAGCAGTTCTTC.

This clonotype was seen ten or more times. The rearrangement uses TRBV5-1 and TRBJ2-7, with D possibly being TRBD2 (6 bases). V was trimmed by 4 bases and J by 4 bases, leaving 12 bases between them. CDR3 size: 13 residues. The germline V gene encodes CDR1 SGHRS and CDR2 YFSETQ. The CDR3 spells CASSPSSGYEQYF. CDR3 DNA sequence: TGCGCCAGCAGCCCCAGTAGCGGTTACGAGCAGTACTTC. The whole variable domain, filled in from reference TRBV5-1 and TRBJ2-7, reads KAGVTQTPRYLIKTRGQQVTLSCSPISGHRSVSWYQQTPGQGLQFLFEYFSETQRNKGNFPGRFSGRQFSNSRSEMNVSTLELGDSALYLCASSPSSGYEQYFGPGTRLTVT.

This clonotype was found many times. Here the CDR3 DNA reads TGTGCCAGCAGGCAGAGCGCGACAGATACGCAGTATTTT. As protein: CASRQSATDTQYF. The V call is TRBV6-2 or TRBV6-3, the J call TRBJ2-3; no clear D gene. CDR1 and CDR2 (germline): MNHEY, SVGEGT. V lost 6 bases to trimming and J lost 3 bases, with 10 bases between them. The CDR3 covers 13 residues.

The chain carries TRBV20-1 and TRBJ1-3, with D perhaps matching TRBD1 (6 bases). The V end lost 6 bases, the J end lost 2 bases, and 14 bases lay between the germline ends. Per germline, CDR1 DFQATT and CDR2 SNEGSKA (reference sequence). This CDR3 is 14 amino acids long. CDR3 in DNA: TGCAGTGCCCTGGTTGAGGGGGCTGGAAACACCATATATTTT. Its protein is CSALVEGAGNTIYF.

The chain joins TRBV5-1 to TRBJ1-4; 12 nucleotides match TRBD1. V lost 4 bases to trimming and J lost 2 bases; unmatched junction nucleotides: 3. This CDR3 region has 16 residues. CDR1 and CDR2 from the germline V gene are SGHRS and YFSETQ. This CDR3 is CASSQGTGGTNEKLFF. As DNA, the CDR3 is TGCGCCAGCAGCCAAGGGACAGGGGGCACTAATGAAAAACTGTTTTTT.

This clonotype was seen more than once but under ten times. The chain joins TRBV6-5 to TRBJ2-7; D possibly corresponds to TRBD2 (6 bases). Germline assignment: CDR1 MNHEY and CDR2 SVGAGI. There are 18 residues in the CDR3. The germline V and J ends were trimmed by 0 bases and 2 bases, with 20 bases remaining between them. The CDR3 protein is CASSYSSSEGRWAYEQYF. CDR3 in DNA: TGTGCCAGCAGTTACTCGAGTTCGGAGGGACGGTGGGCCTACGAGCAGTACTTC.

This rearrangement joins TRBV10-2 to TRBJ2-5, with 7 bases identical to TRBD2. The CDR3 spans 13 residues. The V and J ends lost 7 bases and 3 bases, in that order; junction bases with no gene match: 5. Germline-derived CDR1 and CDR2 are WSHSY and SAAADI. The CDR3, as DNA: TGCGCCAGCACGCTTGCGGGAGAAGAGACCCAGTACTTC. This sequence encodes CASTLAGEETQYF.